This T cell receptor beta chain was observed in a study of vaccination and CD4 T cells after COVID-19 (dated by TCRdb to 2022 to 2024). About the study as a whole: Convalescent patients had a positive SARS-CoV-2 result on nasal swab PCR, and of these patients, fewer than ten had mild disease and one had severe disease. The convalescent cohort comprised six males and four females, including two Hispanic individuals, seven Caucasians, two Asians and one multiracial person. Two doses of either the Pfizer-BioNTech BNT162b2 vaccine (n=8) or the Moderna mRNA-1273 vaccine (n=2) were administered to participants. Post-COVID blood samples were collected from convalescent patients a median of roughly 100 days after diagnosis, with a range of about 30 to 180 days. Post-vaccine blood samples were taken a median of about 77 days after the second vaccine dose, with a range of roughly 13 to 250 days. For stimulating the cultures, overlapping spike peptide pools were used, derived from SARS-CoV-2 as well as from the common cold coronaviruses HCoV-NL63, HCoV-OC43 and HCoV-229E. As controls, cultures received a CEFX viral epitope pool (the positive control), an HIV-1 Nef peptide pool (the negative control), or no peptide at all. In around 10 COVID-19 convalescent patients and several infection-naive healthy vaccine recipients, researchers compared the spike-specific CD4+ TCR repertoire from before mRNA vaccination with the repertoire from after. On the study overall, not on this receptor specifically: Among convalescent patients, a median roughly 90% of the SARS-CoV-2-reactive clones seen after vaccination appeared only after vaccination, which suggests priming specific to the vaccine. Nearly all vaccine-specific clones in convalescent patients (304 of 307) were mono-reactive for SARS-CoV-2 spike rather than cross-reactive with common cold coronaviruses. An increase in the median number of SARS-CoV-2-reactive clonotypes from roughly 20 after infection to a few dozen after vaccination was observed, but the change was not found to be significant. Only a relatively small number of convalescent patients were included in the study, and early timepoints following natural infection were not analyzed.

The method behind the library was PCR. At the Johns Hopkins FTIC core, DNA from the cultured CD4+ T cells underwent TCR sequencing with the Oncomine TCR Beta short-read assay. Genomic DNA was extracted from the cultured CD4+ T cells with the QIAamp micro DNA kit. Oncomine TCR Beta libraries from cultured CD4+ T cells were pooled with unique dual indexes and sequenced on an Illumina iSeq 100. Per the authors' processing: Non-productive sequences were removed, and CDR3s that did not start with C, did not end with F or W, or were shorter than 7 amino acids were discarded. The MANAFEST web application identified antigen-specific clonotypes by comparing peptide-stimulated wells against reference wells and other culture wells. Positive clones required FDR below 0.05, an odds ratio above 5, and productive frequency above 0.1% in at least two of three replicate wells. A clonotype was classed as cross-reactive if the clonotype showed significant expansion both in SARS-CoV-2 spike wells and in at least one common cold coronavirus spike condition. Using R version 3.6.1, CDR3 homology was evaluated through Levenshtein distances (stringdist) along with unrooted phylogenetic trees (ape). TCRdb's own reprocessing of the public reads used fastp at Q25 and MiXCR and kept productive beta chains. Each entry merges the rows of one CDR3 protein and shows their most common DNA and genes. These V and J calls derive from TCRdb rather than the authors' analysis. The sample data list more than 13,000 distinct CDR3 sequences, and approximately 25% of these were observed just once. The top ten constitute 15% to 20% of the sample.

Deletion took 7 bases off V and 3 bases off J, with a span of 10 bases between the germline ends. Reading from cysteine to phenylalanine, the CDR3 counts 11 amino acids. Left in the record is the CDR3 DNA by itself, 33 bases read in frame from the first base. CDR1 SQVTM and CDR2 ANQGSEA were looked up in the germline V gene. About this clonotype: The antigen this receptor binds is unknown. Per-base qualities were not stored, and no clone one base away is much larger.

This specimen's treatment or condition label, interpreted: roughly 10-day PBMC culture with coronavirus spike peptide pools or control peptides (ViraFEST assay). To expand antigen-specific T cells with peptide pools and then pick out the expanded clonotypes through TCR sequencing, the study relied on the ViraFEST assay. The convalescent patients' positive SARS-CoV-2 PCR tests fell between March and December 2020, which was before the Alpha, Beta and Delta variants emerged in the United States. PBMCs were cultured at roughly 1.8 million per well in IMDM supplemented with approximately 5.4% human AB serum and about 9.6 IU/ml IL-2, with approximately 11 ug/ml peptide pools added. On days 3 and 7, half of the culture medium was replaced with fresh IL-2-containing medium. CD4+ T cells were isolated after roughly 10 days of culture through negative selection using the EasySep CD4+ T cell isolation kit. Ficoll-Paque Plus gradient centrifugation was used to isolate PBMCs from whole blood, and the isolated PBMCs were then either used fresh or cryopreserved at -140C. Each culture condition was generally run in triplicate wells.

The sample was CD4+ T cells from blood, cultured in vitro, taken after SARS-CoV-2 vaccination. This chain joins TRBV29-1 to TRBJ2-7, and the D gene may be TRBD1, 5 bases matching. This receptor was taken from a human donor who had recovered from COVID-19. In nucleotides, the sequence is TGCAGCGGACAGATATACTACGAGCAGTACTTC. Translation gives CSGQIYYEQYF.